Below are 22 T cell receptor beta chains sequenced from a single sample in a study of cytomegalovirus exposure and HLA in healthy donors. 60 Vbeta and 13 Jbeta primers were used in PCR. Some clones are missing from TCRdb's copy, which holds only in-frame ones; the method was immunoSEQ multiplex PCR. The sample carries around 110,000 clones, approximately 79% recorded once. Material: PBMCs. The receptors were sampled from a woman in her 40s in good health and CMV-seropositive.

This rearrangement joins TRBV7-6 to TRBJ1-3, with D possibly matching TRBD1 (6 bases). Trimming removed 1 base at V and 2 bases at J, with 9 bases between. Germline V gene lookup returns CDR1 SGHVS and CDR2 FNYEAQ. The CDR3 is made up of 15 amino acids. This CDR3 reads CASSLVAGAGNTIYF. The CDR3 nucleotides are TGTGCCAGCAGCTTAGTTGCAGGGGCTGGAAACACCATATATTTT.

Of note for this clone: At the DNA level, this CDR3 is encoded by other sequences in the same sample as well. The chain has TRBV19 and TRBJ2-5, with a possible D match to TRBD1 (6 bases). The CDR3 loop spans 15 amino acids. The V gene's germline CDR1 is LNHDA and CDR2 SQIVND (reference sequence). V was clipped by 3 bases and J by 2 bases, with 13 bases between them. CDR3 sequence (DNA): TGTGCCAGTAGTATTGGCGGGCAGGGGCAAGAGACCCAGTACTTC. It translates to CASSIGGQGQETQYF.

This sequence joins TRBV30 and TRBJ1-1; no clear D gene. There are 13 residues in the CDR3. The germline CDR1 and CDR2 sequences are GTSNPN and SVGIG (reference sequence). V gave up 0 bases and J gave up 10 bases, with 15 bases separating them. The CDR3 coding sequence is TGTGCCTGGAGTGTACAAAGGAACTCAGGAGCTTTCTTT. As protein: CAWSVQRNSGAFF.

The rearrangement uses TRBV5-1 and TRBJ2-7, with TRBD1 matching over 7 bases. J lost 2 bases, V lost 0 bases, and 17 bases had no gene match. The CDR3 is made up of 19 amino acids. Germline V gene sequence: CDR1 SGHRS, CDR2 YFSETQ. The CDR3 DNA reads as TGCGCCAGCAGCTTGGGAGGGGGCTTTCTCACATCTCCCACCTACGAGCAGTACTTC. It codes for CASSLGGGFLTSPTYEQYF.

The rearrangement uses TRBV10-3 and TRBJ2-7; D is possibly TRBD1 (6 bases). The CDR3 has 12 amino acids. The germline V and J ends were trimmed by 5 bases and 2 bases, with 7 bases remaining between them. Per the germline V gene, CDR1 is ENHRY and CDR2 is SYGVKD. The CDR3, as DNA: TGTGCCATCAGTCGACAGGCCTACGAGCAGTACTTC. Translating gives CAISRQAYEQYF.

The V gene is TRBV4-1, the J gene TRBJ2-5; 8 nucleotides match TRBD2. V was pared by 2 bases and J by 5 bases, with 10 bases of the junction left unmatched. CDR1 and CDR2 from the germline V gene are MGHRA and YSYEKL. The CDR3 totals 16 residues. CDR3 region: CASSQSLRGGGETQYF. The CDR3 coding sequence is TGCGCCAGCAGCCAATCTTTACGGGGGGGCGGGGAGACCCAGTACTTC.

This clone was detected a few times. This chain links TRBV7-8 with TRBJ1-2; perhaps TRBD1 as D (5 bases). CDR1 and CDR2 (germline): SGHVS, FQNEAQ. V shed 5 bases and J shed 5 bases, with 18 bases lying between them. CDR3 length equals 15 residues. The CDR3 region has the DNA TGTGCCAGCAGCGCCGACAGCCTCGACGGTTATGGCTACACCTTC. Its protein is CASSADSLDGYGYTF.

In its sample, this clone was seen a few times. The rearrangement links TRBV5-4 to TRBJ1-4, with 7 bases aligning to TRBD1. The CDR3 covers 14 residues. V trimming: 4 bases; J trimming: 6 bases; junction bases outside the gene matches: 6. Germline V CDR1 and CDR2: SGHNT, YYREEE (reference sequence). This chain's CDR3 is CASSARQGDEKLFF. CDR3 bases: TGTGCCAGCAGCGCCCGACAGGGAGATGAAAAACTGTTTTTT.

The genes are TRBV11-2 and TRBJ1-5; no reliable D call. CDR1 is SGHAT, CDR2 FQNNGV, per germline. Trimming removed 0 bases at V and 7 bases at J, with 10 bases between. There are 14 residues in the CDR3. DNA for the CDR3: TGTGCCAGCAGCTTAGAAGCAGGTGGCCAGCCCCAGCATTTT. As protein: CASSLEAGGQPQHF.

The chain links TRBV2 to TRBJ1-1; D unresolved. The length of the CDR3 is 14 residues. Per the germline V gene, CDR1 is SNHLY and CDR2 is FYNNEI. With 7 bases removed from V and 5 bases from J, the gap between germline ends came to 17 bases. CDR3 bases: TGTGCCAGCAAAATGGACGGACTAGTAACTGAAGCTTTCTTT. The encoded protein is CASKMDGLVTEAFF. The entire variable domain, with the rest obtained from reference TRBV2 and TRBJ1-1, is as follows: EPEVTQTPSHQVTQMGQEVILRCVPISNHLYFYWYRQILGQKVEFLVSFYNNEISEKSEIFDDQFSVERPDGSNFTLKIRSTKLEDSAMYFCASKMDGLVTEAFFGQGTRLTVV.

V is TRBV19 and J is TRBJ1-1; no definite D call. V was clipped by 2 bases and J by 1 base, with 17 bases between them. The CDR3 spans 17 residues. CDR1 is LNHDA and CDR2 is SQIVND in the germline V gene (reference sequence). CDR3 sequence: CASSIRGTVLGNTEAFF. The DNA of the CDR3 is TGTGCCAGTAGTATAAGAGGTACCGTACTGGGGAACACTGAAGCTTTCTTT.

The V call is TRBV18, the J call TRBJ1-4; the match to TRBD1 covers 7 bases. Germline V gene data show CDR1 as KGHSH and CDR2 as LQKENI. The CDR3 spans 15 residues. After removal of 1 base from V and 8 bases from J, the junction contained 7 bases not matched to a gene. In nucleotides, the CDR3 is TGTGCCAGCTCACCACAGGGGGCAGAAAGCGAAAAACTGTTTTTT. Protein product: CASSPQGAESEKLFF.

The V call is TRBV4-2, the J call TRBJ2-5; a possible D gene is TRBD1 (6 bases). CDR1 is LGHNA and CDR2 is YNFKEQ in the germline V gene. The CDR3 extends over 15 amino acids. Between the trimmed V and J ends, which lost 0 bases and 2 bases, there was a span of 10 bases. This chain's CDR3 is CASSQDWGPQETQYF. CDR3 DNA sequence: TGTGCCAGCAGCCAAGATTGGGGGCCGCAAGAGACCCAGTACTTC.

J is TRBJ1-1 and V is TRBV7-3; TRBD1 agrees at 9 bases. The germline V gene encodes CDR1 SGHTA and CDR2 FQGTGA. The CDR3 consists of 15 residues. J was trimmed by 2 bases and V by 5 bases; bases with no gene match: 6. The CDR3 spells CASSTTGGINTEAFF. CDR3 DNA sequence: TGTGCCAGCAGCACGACAGGGGGTATAAACACTGAAGCTTTCTTT.

The rearrangement uses TRBV6-5 and TRBJ2-2; D might be TRBD2 (7 bases). The length of the CDR3 is 13 residues. Germline V gene sequence: CDR1 MNHEY, CDR2 SVGAGI. With 8 bases removed from V and 4 bases from J, the gap between germline ends came to 11 bases. CDR3 in DNA: TGTGCCAGCGGGGGGGCCGGCACCGGGGAGCTGTTTTTT. This gives the protein CASGGAGTGELFF.

This chain connects TRBV21-1 to TRBJ2-7; the DNA was not used to check the table's D call, TRBD2. TRBV21-1 is recorded as a pseudogene. The CDR3 totals 17 residues. As DNA, the CDR3 is TGTGCCAGCAGCAAAGTCCGGCGGGGCGCGGGCTCCTACGAGCAGTACTTC. Translated, it gives CASSKVRRGAGSYEQYF.

The chain combines TRBV30 with TRBJ2-5; perhaps TRBD1 as D (6 bases). Germline CDR1 GTSNPN, CDR2 SVGIG (reference sequence). V was cut by 3 bases and J by 0 bases, with 8 bases left in between. The CDR3 totals 13 residues. The CDR3 DNA is TGTGCCTGGAGCGGGACACACCAAGAGACCCAGTACTTC. Amino acids: CAWSGTHQETQYF.

The chain is built from TRBV7-6 and TRBJ2-6; D possibly corresponds to TRBD2 (7 bases). V shed 1 base and J shed 0 bases, with 10 bases lying between them. The CDR3 runs 17 residues. From germline, CDR1 is SGHVS and CDR2 FNYEAQ. The chain's CDR3 is CASSLEGGNSGANVLTF. The DNA for the CDR3 is TGTGCCAGCAGCTTAGAGGGGGGGAACTCTGGGGCCAACGTCCTGACTTTC.

The chain couples TRBV5-4 to TRBJ1-5; the D gene is possibly TRBD1 (6 bases). CDR1 is SGHNT, CDR2 YYREEE, per germline (reference sequence). The CDR3 runs to 13 residues. The germline V and J ends were trimmed by 0 bases and 7 bases, with 8 bases remaining between them. The CDR3 sequence is CASSLEGGQPQHF. CDR3 coding DNA: TGTGCCAGCAGCTTGGAAGGGGGACAGCCCCAGCATTTT.

There are a few counts of this clone. The gene calls are TRBV6-5 and TRBJ1-1, with 11 bases matching TRBD1. The V and J ends lost 6 bases and 12 bases, in that order; junction bases with no gene match: 9. The CDR3 contains 13 residues. The germline gives CDR1 MNHEY, CDR2 SVGAGI. The CDR3 bases are TGTGCCAGCAGCCCCGGGACAGGGGGGGGTTCTTTCTTT. Translation: CASSPGTGGGSFF.

The V call is TRBV6-1, the J call TRBJ2-7, with D possibly matching TRBD2 (6 bases). Trimming took 8 bases from V and 5 from J, leaving 13 bases between them. The germline CDR1 and CDR2 sequences are MNHNS and SASEGT. This CDR3 is 12 amino acids long. This chain's CDR3 is CASLEGLHEQYF. CDR3 bases: TGTGCCAGCTTGGAGGGCCTCCACGAGCAGTACTTC.

This clone is a singleton in its sample. The chain carries TRBV6-5 and TRBJ2-1, with TRBD2 matching 10 bases. Unmatched junction bases numbered 5, after V lost 3 bases and J lost 6 bases. The germline CDR1 and CDR2 sequences are MNHEY and SVGAGI. This CDR3 is built from 15 residues. The CDR3 DNA follows: TGTGCCAGCAGTTATTCACTAGCGGGGATCAATGAGCAGTTCTTC. Translating gives CASSYSLAGINEQFF.